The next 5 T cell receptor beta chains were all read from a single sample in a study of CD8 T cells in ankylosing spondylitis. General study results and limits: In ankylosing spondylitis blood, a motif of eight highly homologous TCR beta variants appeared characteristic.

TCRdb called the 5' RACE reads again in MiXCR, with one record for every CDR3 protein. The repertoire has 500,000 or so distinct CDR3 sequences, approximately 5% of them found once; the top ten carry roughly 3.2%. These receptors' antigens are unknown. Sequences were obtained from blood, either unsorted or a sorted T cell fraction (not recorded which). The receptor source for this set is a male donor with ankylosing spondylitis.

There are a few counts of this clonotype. The CDR3 DNA reads as TGTGCCAGCAGTCCGACAGGGATTTTCTACGAGCAGTACTTC. This sequence encodes CASSPTGIFYEQYF. The chain combines TRBV6-1 with TRBJ2-7, with 7 bases lining up with TRBD1. Germline V lookup: CDR1 MNHNS, CDR2 SASEGT. With V trimmed by 5 bases and J by 3 bases, 7 bases remained unmatched. The CDR3 is 14 residues long.

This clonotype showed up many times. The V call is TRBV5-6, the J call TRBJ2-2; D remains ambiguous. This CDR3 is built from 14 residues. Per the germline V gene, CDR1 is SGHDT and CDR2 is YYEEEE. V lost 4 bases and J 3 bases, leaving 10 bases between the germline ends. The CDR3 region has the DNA TGTGCCAGCAGCCGGCGCGGTTACACCGGGGAGCTGTTTTTT. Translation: CASSRRGYTGELFF.

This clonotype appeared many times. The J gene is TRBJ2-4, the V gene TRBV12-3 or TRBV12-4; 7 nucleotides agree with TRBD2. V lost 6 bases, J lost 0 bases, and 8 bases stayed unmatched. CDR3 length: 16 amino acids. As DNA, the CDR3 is TGTGCCAGCAGCCCCGCAGCGGGGATAGCCAAAAACATTCAGTACTTC. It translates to CASSPAAGIAKNIQYF.

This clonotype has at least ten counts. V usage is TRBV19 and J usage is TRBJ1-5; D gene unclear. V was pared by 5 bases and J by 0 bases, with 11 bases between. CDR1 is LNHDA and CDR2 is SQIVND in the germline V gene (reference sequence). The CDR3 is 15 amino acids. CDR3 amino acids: CASSEGAYSNQPQHF. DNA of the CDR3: TGTGCCAGTAGTGAGGGAGCTTATAGCAATCAGCCCCAGCATTTT. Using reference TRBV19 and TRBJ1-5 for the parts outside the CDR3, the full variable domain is DGGITQSPKYLFRKEGQNVTLSCEQNLNHDAMYWYRQDPGQGLRLIYYSQIVNDFQKGDIAEGYSVSREKKESFPLTVTSAQKNPTAFYLCASSEGAYSNQPQHFGDGTRLSIL.

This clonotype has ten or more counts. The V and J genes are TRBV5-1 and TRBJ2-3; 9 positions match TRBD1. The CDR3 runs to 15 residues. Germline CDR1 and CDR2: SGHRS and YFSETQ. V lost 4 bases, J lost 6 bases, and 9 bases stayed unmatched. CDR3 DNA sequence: TGCGCCAGCAGCCTGGGGACAGGGCTTGGGGATACGCAGTATTTT. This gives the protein CASSLGTGLGDTQYF.